Listed below are T cell receptor beta chains from one sample, sequenced in a study of Ad26.COV2.S vaccination and SARS-CoV-2 variants. Clones were read by immunoSEQ multiplex PCR, and TCRdb kept only the in-frame ones, dropping some. The sample includes 300,000 to 350,000 clones, roughly 91% of them seen just once. The sequencing here drew on peripheral blood, taken in a trial of Ad26.COV2.S vaccine versus placebo. The source is a person aged 18-65 years who received the Ad26.COV2.S COVID-19 vaccine or a placebo. Each CDR3 is given with its conserved first and last residue. D genes are given only for firm matches. Not all rows give a size; the values are once, few, many and, for expanded clones, a class.

v_call	d_call	clone_size	cdr3_length	j_call	cdr3_aa
TRBV18	NA	NA	16	TRBJ1-1	CASSSGVGLLGVEAFF
TRBV7-2	NA	NA	14	TRBJ2-5	CASSFTALQETQYF
TRBV5-1	TRBD1	once	13	TRBJ1-2	CASSRGTEGSYTF
TRBV5-4	TRBD2	NA	16	TRBJ2-5	CASSSRLAGDQETQYF
TRBV9	TRBD1	NA	14	TRBJ2-2	CASSPTGFTGELFF
TRBV9	NA	NA	16	TRBJ2-1	CASSVDAAAGYNEQFF
TRBV5-1	NA	NA	16	TRBJ2-3	CASSFEDSQGTDTQYF
TRBV27	TRBD2	once	18	TRBJ2-2	CASSLFGTSADYTGELFF
TRBV12-5	NA	NA	13	TRBJ2-3	CASGLVLTDTQYF
TRBV5-8	NA	NA	15	TRBJ1-1	CASAGVSDTNTEAFF
TRBV15	NA	NA	14	TRBJ2-1	CATSRGTQDRSQFF
TRBV6-5	TRBD2	NA	14	TRBJ2-5	CASKGLAGTETQYF
TRBV6-5	TRBD1	NA	16	TRBJ1-6	CASSYLGGTGGSPLHF
TRBV18	TRBD1	once	17	TRBJ1-4	CASSQGTDYSTNEKLFF
TRBV7-9	NA	NA	12	TRBJ2-5	CASSSSVKTQYF
TRBV3-1/TRBV3-2	TRBD1	NA	16	TRBJ2-3	CASSQEGQGYTDTQYF
TRBV4-1	NA	NA	14	TRBJ1-1	CASSQAPGTLEAFF
TRBV27	NA	NA	19	TRBJ1-4	CASSTLTGTVKVPNEKLFF
TRBV21-1	NA	NA	12	TRBJ1-1	CASIGENTEAFF